This TCR beta chain was observed in a study of blood T cell repertoires in COVID-19. Study overall: Collection of acute and convalescent COVID-19 samples took place in the United States, Italy and Spain. The analysed material was cDNA or gDNA that came from T cells, B-cell-depleted T cells, or PBMCs.

The CDR3 has 15 amino acids. With 7 bases clipped from V and 4 bases from J, the junction kept 11 bases outside the gene matches. The V gene's germline CDR1 is LNHDA and CDR2 SQIVND (reference sequence). Per the original data handling: Using reference gene primer amplification, nucleated cell counts were estimated. Only in-frame clones appear in the TCRdb table, and some are missing; sequencing was by immunoSEQ multiplex PCR. V and J calls and clone size are given by that table; D and trimming were obtained from the DNA. In the table there are some 74,000 clones, around four fifths of which are singletons.

Input material: peripheral blood. This receptor was taken from a woman of 80 years or more with acute or convalescent COVID-19. The rearrangement joins TRBV19 to TRBJ1-1; 8 bases agree with TRBD1. The CDR3 sequence is CASTLQGARATEAFF. CDR3 bases: TGTGCCAGTACCCTTCAGGGGGCGAGGGCCACTGAAGCTTTCTTT.